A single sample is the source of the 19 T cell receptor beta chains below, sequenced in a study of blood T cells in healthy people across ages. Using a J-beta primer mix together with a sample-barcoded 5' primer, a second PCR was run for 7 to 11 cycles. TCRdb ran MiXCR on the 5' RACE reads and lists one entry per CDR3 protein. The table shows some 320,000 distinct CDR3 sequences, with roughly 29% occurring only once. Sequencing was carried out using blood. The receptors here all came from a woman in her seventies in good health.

CDR3 amino acids: CASSLGFRWDRTEAFF. DNA for the CDR3: TGTGCCAGCAGTTTAGGGTTCCGTTGGGACAGAACTGAAGCTTTCTTT. The chain is built from TRBV27 and TRBJ1-1; 7 bases are shared with TRBD1. CDR3 length equals 16 residues. J was trimmed by 5 bases and V by 2 bases; bases with no gene match: 11. Germline CDR1 and CDR2: MNHEY and SMNVEV (reference sequence).

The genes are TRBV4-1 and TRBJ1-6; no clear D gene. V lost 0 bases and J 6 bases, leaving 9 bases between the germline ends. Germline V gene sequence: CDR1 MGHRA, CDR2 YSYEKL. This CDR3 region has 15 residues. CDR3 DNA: TGCGCCAGCAGCCAAGAGGACTTTGGTAATTCACCCCTCCACTTT. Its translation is CASSQEDFGNSPLHF.

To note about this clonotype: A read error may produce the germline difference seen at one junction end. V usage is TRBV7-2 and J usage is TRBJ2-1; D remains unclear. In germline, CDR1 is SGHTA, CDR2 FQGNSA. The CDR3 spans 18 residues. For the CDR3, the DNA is TGTGCCAGCAGCAGACCCAGTGCCTCTAGTGAGGCCTACAGTGAGCAGTTCTTC. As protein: CASSRPSASSEAYSEQFF.

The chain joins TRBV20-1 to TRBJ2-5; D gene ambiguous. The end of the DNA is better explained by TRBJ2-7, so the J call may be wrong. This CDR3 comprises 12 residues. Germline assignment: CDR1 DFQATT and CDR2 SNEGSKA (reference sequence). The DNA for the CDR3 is TGCAGTGCTTACCCGGACCCCTACGAGCAGTACTTC. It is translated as CSAYPDPYEQYF.

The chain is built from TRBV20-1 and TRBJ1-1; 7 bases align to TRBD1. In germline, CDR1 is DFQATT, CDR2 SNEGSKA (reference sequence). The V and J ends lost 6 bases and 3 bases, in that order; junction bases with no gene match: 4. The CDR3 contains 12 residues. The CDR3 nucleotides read TGCAGTGCCTTAGACAGGGACACTGAAGCTTTCTTT. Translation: CSALDRDTEAFF.

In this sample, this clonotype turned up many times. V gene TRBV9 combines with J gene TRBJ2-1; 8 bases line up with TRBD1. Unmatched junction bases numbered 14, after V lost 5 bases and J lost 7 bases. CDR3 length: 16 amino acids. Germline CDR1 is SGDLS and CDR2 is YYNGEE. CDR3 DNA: TGTGCCAGCAGTTCCCGAACAGGACAGGGAACGAATGAGCAGTTCTTC. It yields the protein CASSSRTGQGTNEQFF.

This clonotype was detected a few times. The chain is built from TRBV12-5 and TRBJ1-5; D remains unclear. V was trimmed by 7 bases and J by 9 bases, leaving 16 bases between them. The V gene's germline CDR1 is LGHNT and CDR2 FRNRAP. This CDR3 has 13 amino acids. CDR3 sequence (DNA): TGTGCTAGTGTTCACCGGCGGGCATGGCCCCAGCATTTT. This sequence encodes CASVHRRAWPQHF.

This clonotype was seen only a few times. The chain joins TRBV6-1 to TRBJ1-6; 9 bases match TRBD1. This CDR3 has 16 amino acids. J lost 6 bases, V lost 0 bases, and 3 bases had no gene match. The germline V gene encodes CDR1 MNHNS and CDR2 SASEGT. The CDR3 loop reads CASSEAQGAFNSPLHF. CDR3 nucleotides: TGTGCCAGCAGTGAAGCACAGGGGGCCTTTAATTCACCCCTCCACTTT.

CDR3 region: CSASRQGIYGYTF. DNA of the CDR3: TGCAGTGCTTCGAGACAGGGGATCTATGGCTACACCTTC. The chain has TRBV20-1 and TRBJ1-2; 8 positions match TRBD1. CDR3 size: 13 residues. With 5 bases clipped from V and 4 bases from J, the junction kept 6 bases outside the gene matches. Germline loops: CDR1 DFQATT, CDR2 SNEGSKA (reference sequence).

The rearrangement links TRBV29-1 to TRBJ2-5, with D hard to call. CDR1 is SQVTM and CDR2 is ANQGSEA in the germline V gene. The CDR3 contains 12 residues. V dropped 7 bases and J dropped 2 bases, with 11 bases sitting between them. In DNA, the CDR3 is TGCAGCGGAGGACCACTGCAAGAGACCCAGTACTTC. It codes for CSGGPLQETQYF.

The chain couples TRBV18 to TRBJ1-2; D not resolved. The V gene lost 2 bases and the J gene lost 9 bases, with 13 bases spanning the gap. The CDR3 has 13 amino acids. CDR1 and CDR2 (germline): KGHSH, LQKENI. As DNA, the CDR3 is TGTGCCAGCTCACCAAAGACGTCGTGGAGCTACACCTTC. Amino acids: CASSPKTSWSYTF. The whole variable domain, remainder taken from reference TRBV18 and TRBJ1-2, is NAGVMQNPRHLVRRRGQEARLRCSPMKGHSHVYWYRQLPEEGLKFMVYLQKENIIDESGMPKERFSAEFPKEGPSILRIQQVVRGDSAAYFCASSPKTSWSYTFGSGTRLTVV.

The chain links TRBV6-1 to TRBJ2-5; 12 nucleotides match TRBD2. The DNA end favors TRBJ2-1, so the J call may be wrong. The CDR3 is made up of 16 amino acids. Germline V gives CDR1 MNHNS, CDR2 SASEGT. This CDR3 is CASSLAGGPLYNEQFF. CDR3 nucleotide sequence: TGTGCCAGCAGCCTAGCGGGAGGGCCGTTGTACAATGAGCAGTTCTTC.

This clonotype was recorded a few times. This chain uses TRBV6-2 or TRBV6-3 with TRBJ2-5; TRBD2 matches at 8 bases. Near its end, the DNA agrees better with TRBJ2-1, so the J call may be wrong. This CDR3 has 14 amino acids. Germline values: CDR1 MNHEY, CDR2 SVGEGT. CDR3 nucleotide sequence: TGTGCCAGCAGACCCAGGAGCGGGAGATACGAGCAGTTCTTC. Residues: CASRPRSGRYEQFF.

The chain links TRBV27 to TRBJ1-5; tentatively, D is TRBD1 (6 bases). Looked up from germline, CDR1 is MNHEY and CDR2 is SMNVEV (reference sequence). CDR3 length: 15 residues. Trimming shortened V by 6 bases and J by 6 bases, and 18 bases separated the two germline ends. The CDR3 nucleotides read TGTGCCAGCAGGGTCCCCGGGACACAGGGTCAGCCCCAGCATTTT. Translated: CASRVPGTQGQPQHF.

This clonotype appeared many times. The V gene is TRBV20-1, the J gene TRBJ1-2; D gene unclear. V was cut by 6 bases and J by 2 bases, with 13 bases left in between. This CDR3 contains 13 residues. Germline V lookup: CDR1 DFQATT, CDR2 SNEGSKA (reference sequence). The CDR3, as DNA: TGCAGTGCAAGAACGTACAAGAACTATGGCTACACCTTC. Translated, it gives CSARTYKNYGYTF.

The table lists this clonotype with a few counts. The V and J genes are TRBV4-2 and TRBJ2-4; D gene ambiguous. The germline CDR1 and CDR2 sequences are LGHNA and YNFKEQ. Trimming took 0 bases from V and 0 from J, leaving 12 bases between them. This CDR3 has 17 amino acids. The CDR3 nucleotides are TGTGCCAGCAGCCAAGAGACCTCAAACCTAGCCAAAAACATTCAGTACTTC. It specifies CASSQETSNLAKNIQYF.

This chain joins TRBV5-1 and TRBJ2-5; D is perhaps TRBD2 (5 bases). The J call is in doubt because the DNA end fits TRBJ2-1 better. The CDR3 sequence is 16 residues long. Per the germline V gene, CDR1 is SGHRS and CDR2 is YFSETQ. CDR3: CASSLNGGHRGTEQFF. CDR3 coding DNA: TGCGCCAGCAGCTTGAACGGAGGCCACCGAGGAACTGAGCAGTTCTTC.

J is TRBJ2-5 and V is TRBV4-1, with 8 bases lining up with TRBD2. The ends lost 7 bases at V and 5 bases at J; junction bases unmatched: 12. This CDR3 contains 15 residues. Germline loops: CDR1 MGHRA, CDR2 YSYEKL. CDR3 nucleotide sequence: TGCGCCAGCACCCTTACGGGGGGGGCGATTGAGACCCAGTACTTC. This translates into CASTLTGGAIETQYF.

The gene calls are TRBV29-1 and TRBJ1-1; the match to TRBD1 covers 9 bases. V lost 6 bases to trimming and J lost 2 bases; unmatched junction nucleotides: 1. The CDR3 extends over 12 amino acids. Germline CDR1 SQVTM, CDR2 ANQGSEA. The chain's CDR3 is CSVDRGNTEAFF. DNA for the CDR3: TGCAGCGTGGACAGGGGAAACACTGAAGCTTTCTTT.